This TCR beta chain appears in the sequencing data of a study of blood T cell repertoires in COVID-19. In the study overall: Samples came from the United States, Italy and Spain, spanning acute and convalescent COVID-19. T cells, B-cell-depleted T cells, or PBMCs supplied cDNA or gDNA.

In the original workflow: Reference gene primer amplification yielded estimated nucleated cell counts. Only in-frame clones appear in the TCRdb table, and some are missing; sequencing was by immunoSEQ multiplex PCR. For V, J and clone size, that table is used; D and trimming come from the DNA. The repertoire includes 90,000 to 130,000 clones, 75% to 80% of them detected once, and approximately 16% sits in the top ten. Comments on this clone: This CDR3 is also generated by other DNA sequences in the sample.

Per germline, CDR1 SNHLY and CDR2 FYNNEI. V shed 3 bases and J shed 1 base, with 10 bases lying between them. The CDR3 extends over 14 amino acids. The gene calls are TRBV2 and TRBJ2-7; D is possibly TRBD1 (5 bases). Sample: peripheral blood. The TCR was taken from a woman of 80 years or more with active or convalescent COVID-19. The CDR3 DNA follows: TGTGCCAGCAGTGACCAGGGATTGTCCTACGAGCAGTACTTC. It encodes CASSDQGLSYEQYF.